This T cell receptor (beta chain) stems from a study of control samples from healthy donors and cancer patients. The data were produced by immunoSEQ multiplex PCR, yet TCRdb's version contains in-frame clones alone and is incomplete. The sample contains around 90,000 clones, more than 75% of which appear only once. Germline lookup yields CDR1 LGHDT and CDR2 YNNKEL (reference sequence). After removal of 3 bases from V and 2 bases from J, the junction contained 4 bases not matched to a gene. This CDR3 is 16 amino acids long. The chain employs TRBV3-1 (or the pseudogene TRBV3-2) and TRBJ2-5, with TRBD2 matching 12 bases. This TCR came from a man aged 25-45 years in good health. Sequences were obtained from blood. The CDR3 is CASSQGLAGQQETQYF. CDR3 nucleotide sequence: TGTGCCAGCAGCCAGGGACTAGCGGGCCAGCAAGAGACCCAGTACTTC.